This TCR beta chain was sequenced for a study of T cells after yellow fever vaccination. In the study overall: The fractions with low cell numbers were processed using SMART-Seq v4 Ultra Low Input. Study-wide points: Subsequent booster samples again held most clones from primary vaccination (around 96% CD4, about 90% CD8). Peaking on day 5 versus 15, the secondary response was faster but weaker.

Making TCR cDNA involved 5'RACE template switching, which added UMIs and a universal primer site. One entry per CDR3 protein results from TCRdb running MiXCR on the 5' RACE reads. Here the sample spans more than 450,000 distinct CDR3 sequences, 20% to 25% being singletons. Germline assignment: CDR1 SGHNT and CDR2 YYREEE (reference sequence). Trimming took 2 bases from V and 2 from J; bases not matched to a gene: 4. The CDR3 is made up of 15 amino acids. This clonotype was seen ten or more times. What it binds is unknown. The chain uses TRBV5-4 and TRBJ2-5; 9 bases are a match to TRBD2. The receptor's source is a man aged 18 to 29 who received the YFV17D yellow fever vaccine. This specimen consisted of PBMCs, obtained about 21 days after the first yellow fever vaccination. The CDR3 bases are TGTGCCAGCAGCTTACCTAGCGGGATTCAAGAGACCCAGTACTTC. Protein: CASSLPSGIQETQYF.